A single sample gave rise to the 20 T cell receptor beta chains below, sequenced in a study of T-cell reconstitution after alpha-beta-depleted transplantation in children. The TCRbeta library incorporated unique molecular identifiers. TCRdb fed the PCR reads into MiXCR, producing one record per CDR3 protein. The data show about 690,000 distinct CDR3 sequences, approximately 15% seen once. The source was PBMCs from the stem cell graft donor, collected from the stem cell graft. These receptors were collected from a human donor who donated a stem cell graft to a child with acute myeloid leukemia.

This clonotype has at least ten counts. The gene calls are TRBV10-3 and TRBJ2-5; D is uncertain. The germline CDR1 and CDR2 sequences are ENHRY and SYGVKD. The V gene lost 0 bases and the J gene lost 4 bases, with 18 bases spanning the gap. The CDR3 consists of 17 residues. This CDR3 is CAISESPSDRRRETQYF. The CDR3 nucleotides read TGTGCCATCAGTGAGTCCCCGAGCGATAGGCGGAGAGAGACCCAGTACTTC.

This clonotype was recorded many times. The genes are TRBV25-1 and TRBJ2-5; D not resolved. Germline loops: CDR1 MGHDK, CDR2 SYGVNS. The CDR3 totals 10 residues. Deletions cut 5 bases from V and 7 bases from J, with 5 bases between. The chain's CDR3 is CASSKATQYF. CDR3 bases: TGTGCCAGCAGTAAAGCGACCCAGTACTTC.

J is TRBJ1-1 and V is TRBV25-1; 8 bases match TRBD1. J was trimmed by 2 bases and V by 4 bases; bases with no gene match: 3. This CDR3 region has 14 residues. The germline V gene encodes CDR1 MGHDK and CDR2 SYGVNS. This chain's CDR3 is CASSVDRGNTEAFF. CDR3 DNA sequence: TGTGCCAGCAGTGTAGACAGGGGTAACACTGAAGCTTTCTTT.

CDR3 DNA sequence: TGTGCCTTCCAAGCGGGGGGTAAAGAGACCCAGTACTTC. Its translation: CAFQAGGKETQYF. The chain uses TRBV10-3 and TRBJ2-5, with 9 nucleotides matching TRBD2. CDR1 and CDR2 (germline): ENHRY, SYGVKD. V dropped 11 bases and J dropped 3; count of bases not matched to a gene: 7. CDR3 size: 13 residues.

A few counts support this clonotype. V gene TRBV7-2 combines with J gene TRBJ2-2; D unresolved. The CDR3 length is 12 residues. Germline V gene lookup returns CDR1 SGHTA and CDR2 FQGNSA. The germline V and J ends were trimmed by 2 bases and 11 bases, with 9 bases remaining between them. The CDR3 DNA reads as TGTGCCAGCAGCTTACGGAGTAGAGAGCTGTTTTTT. It codes for CASSLRSRELFF.

This clonotype was seen at least ten times. This rearrangement joins TRBV20-1 to TRBJ2-5, with 12 bases fitting TRBD1. V dropped 8 bases and J dropped 5; count of bases not matched to a gene: 12. Germline assignment: CDR1 DFQATT and CDR2 SNEGSKA (reference sequence). The CDR3 is 15 residues long. The CDR3 is CSSLPSGTGGETQYF. In nucleotides, the CDR3 is TGCAGTTCCCTTCCCAGCGGGACAGGGGGCGAGACCCAGTACTTC.

The chain is built from TRBV6-1 and TRBJ1-5, with unresolved D. This CDR3 spans 15 amino acids. The V end was cut by 3 bases, the J end by 0 bases, with 9 bases between. The V gene's germline CDR1 is MNHNS and CDR2 SASEGT. The CDR3 loop is CASSDIGNSNQPQHF. The CDR3 DNA is TGTGCCAGCAGTGATATCGGGAATAGCAATCAGCCCCAGCATTTT.

This clonotype was seen only a few times. The chain employs TRBV7-2 and TRBJ1-2; D is unresolved. Trimming took 2 bases from V and 4 from J, leaving 14 bases between them. The CDR3 totals 15 residues. CDR1 is SGHTA and CDR2 is FQGNSA in the germline V gene. The CDR3 sequence is CASSLLGRRTYGYTF. The CDR3 DNA reads as TGTGCCAGCAGCTTACTAGGGCGGAGGACCTATGGCTACACCTTC.

This clonotype was picked up a small number of times. The chain uses TRBV10-2 and TRBJ2-2; 7 nucleotides match TRBD2. J was trimmed by 2 bases and V by 5 bases; bases with no gene match: 17. The CDR3 is 19 residues long. Germline V CDR1 and CDR2: WSHSY, SAAADI. For the CDR3, the DNA is TGCGCCAGCAGTACTAGCGAGGGGAAAGTTAAATTCAACACCGGGGAGCTGTTTTTT. Its translation is CASSTSEGKVKFNTGELFF.

The rearrangement joins TRBV30 to TRBJ2-3; a possible D gene is TRBD1 (6 bases). Trimming shortened V by 6 bases and J by 5 bases, and 12 bases separated the two germline ends. The CDR3 is made up of 12 amino acids. Germline assignment: CDR1 GTSNPN and CDR2 SVGIG (reference sequence). The CDR3 bases are TGTGCCTGTACCTTCAGGGGAGATACGCAGTATTTT. Protein: CACTFRGDTQYF.

Details on this clonotype: A clone one base away is much larger, so this may be a read error. V gene TRBV20-1 combines with J gene TRBJ2-1; the D is unclear. Germline V gene data show CDR1 as DFQATT and CDR2 as SNEGSKA (reference sequence). V was pared by 5 bases and J by 2 bases, with 16 bases between. CDR3 size: 15 residues. The CDR3, as DNA: TGCAGTGCTTGCGTGACACGGGTCACCTACAATGAGCAGTTCTTC. It yields the protein CSACVTRVTYNEQFF.

This chain connects TRBV15 to TRBJ2-5; 8 nucleotides align to TRBD2. The trim removed 7 bases at V and 2 bases at J, leaving 9 bases unmatched. The CDR3 length is 15 residues. Germline CDR1 reads LNHNV; CDR2 reads YYDKDF (reference sequence). The CDR3 DNA reads TGTGCCACCACTCCGGCTCGGGGGGGACAAGAGACCCAGTACTTC. It specifies CATTPARGGQETQYF.

The rearrangement joins TRBV7-9 to TRBJ1-1, with a possible D match to TRBD1 (6 bases). Germline CDR1 and CDR2: SEHNR and FQNEAQ (reference sequence). V was trimmed by 1 base and J by 1 base, leaving 10 bases between them. The CDR3 is made up of 15 amino acids. The CDR3 is CASSLVGGPNTEAFF. In nucleotides, the CDR3 is TGTGCCAGCAGCTTAGTAGGGGGGCCGAACACTGAAGCTTTCTTT.

The chain is built from TRBV5-1 and TRBJ2-3, with D perhaps matching TRBD2 (6 bases). Germline CDR1 SGHRS, CDR2 YFSETQ. The CDR3 is 16 residues long. The germline V and J ends were trimmed by 0 bases and 2 bases, with 13 bases remaining between them. The CDR3 protein is CASSLEEGWTTDTQYF. The DNA for the CDR3 is TGCGCCAGCAGCTTGGAGGAGGGTTGGACCACAGATACGCAGTATTTT.

The rearrangement joins TRBV3-1 to TRBJ1-1; a possible D gene is TRBD1 (5 bases). V gave up 6 bases and J gave up 5 bases, with 28 bases separating them. The CDR3 consists of 18 residues. CDR1 and CDR2 (germline): LGHDT, YNNKEL (reference sequence). CDR3 nucleotides: TGTGCCAGCAGTTTAAGCCCAGGTAACCGACGGTGGGGGACTGAAGCTTTCTTT. Protein product: CASSLSPGNRRWGTEAFF. Using reference TRBV3-1 and TRBJ1-1 for the parts outside the CDR3, the full variable domain is DTAVSQTPKYLVTQMGNDKSIKCEQNLGHDTMYWYKQDSKKFLKIMFSYNNKELIINETVPNRFSPKSPDKAHLNLHINSLELGDSAVYFCASSLSPGNRRWGTEAFFGQGTRLTVV.

This clonotype was seen a handful of times. The chain links TRBV28 to TRBJ1-5, with 8 bases aligning to TRBD1. The junction had 13 bases not matched to a gene; V was cut back by 9 bases and J by 3 bases. The CDR3 is 16 amino acids. CDR1 is MDHEN and CDR2 is SYDVKM in the germline V gene. CDR3 in amino acids: CASHDQGATDNQPQHF. The CDR3 nucleotides read TGTGCCAGTCACGATCAGGGGGCTACCGACAATCAGCCCCAGCATTTT.

This clonotype has a count of ten or more. V and J are TRBV5-6 and TRBJ1-5; D is possibly TRBD1 (5 bases). Germline-derived CDR1 and CDR2 are SGHDT and YYEEEE. Trimming stripped 1 base from V and 7 bases from J, with 6 bases between. This CDR3 region has 12 residues. CDR3 coding DNA: TGTGCCAGCAGCTTGTGGGGGCAGCCCCAGCATTTT. Its protein is CASSLWGQPQHF. The variable domain in full, with the rest retrieved from reference TRBV5-6 and TRBJ1-5, is DAGVTQSPTHLIKTRGQQVTLRCSPKSGHDTVSWYQQALGQGPQFIFQYYEEEERQRGNFPDRFSGHQFPNYSSELNVNALLLGDSALYLCASSLWGQPQHFGDGTRLSIL.

The chain links TRBV6-2 or TRBV6-3 to TRBJ2-2; 8 bases match TRBD1. This CDR3 has 15 residues. The V gene's germline CDR1 is MNHEY and CDR2 SVGEGT. V trimming: 6 bases; J trimming: 1 base; junction bases outside the gene matches: 4. CDR3 sequence reads: CASRRTGKNTGELFF. CDR3 nucleotides: TGTGCCAGCAGGCGGACAGGGAAGAACACCGGGGAGCTGTTTTTT.

The chain recombines TRBV28 with TRBJ1-1; 11 bases are shared with TRBD1. Germline CDR1 reads MDHEN; CDR2 reads SYDVKM. The CDR3 is 14 residues long. V gave up 4 bases and J gave up 12 bases; unmatched junction bases: 10. CDR3 in DNA: TGTGCCAGCAGTTCAGGACAGGGGGCGCGGTACTCTTTCTTT. This gives the protein CASSSGQGARYSFF.

This chain links TRBV7-9 with TRBJ1-1, with D uncertain. The germline gives CDR1 SEHNR, CDR2 FQNEAQ (reference sequence). V lost 5 bases, J lost 1 base, and 8 bases lay in between. The length of the CDR3 is 13 residues. This chain's CDR3 is CASSTHTNTEAFF. As DNA, the CDR3 is TGTGCCAGCAGCACACATACGAACACTGAAGCTTTCTTT.